This T cell receptor (beta chain) was recovered during a study of T cells expressing NK-cell markers. Overall study: Researchers got TCR beta repertoires out of sorted CD3+CD56+NKG2C+, CD3+CD56+NKG2C- and CD3+CD56-NKG2C+ T cells.

Germline V gene sequence: CDR1 SGHRS, CDR2 YFSETQ. The CDR3 is 17 residues long. TCRdb re-called the 5' RACE reads and gives one entry per CDR3 protein, without DNA. Across about 380,000 distinct CDR3 sequences, the top ten clones capture 5% to 5.5% of the sample. This chain connects TRBV5-1 to TRBJ2-7; TCRdb indicates TRBD1, and absent DNA this call remains unverified. Sequencing was performed on blood T cells: a sorted CD56 or NKG2C T cell subset, CD4+ or CD8+ T cells, or bulk PBMC T cells (not recorded which). The clonotype comes from a man aged 18 to 70 in good health. Here the CDR3 reads CASSLPRDRINSYEQYF. Supplemented by reference TRBV5-1 and TRBJ2-7, the full variable domain reads KAGVTQTPRYLIKTRGQQVTLSCSPISGHRSVSWYQQTPGQGLQFLFEYFSETQRNKGNFPGRFSGRQFSNSRSEMNVSTLELGDSALYLCASSLPRDRINSYEQYFGPGTRLTVT.